These 31 T cell receptor beta chains were sequenced from one sample in a study of shared clonotypes between healthy human individuals. Repertoires were generated with immunoSEQ multiplex PCR, while TCRdb's copy carries only in-frame clones and drops some. This table holds roughly 200,000 clones, 66% found once. The sample comprised memory CD4+ T cells sorted from blood. This sample's subset: CD45RA-negative fraction. The receptors were sampled from a man aged 30 to 39 in good health.

This clone was recorded a few times. The CDR3 protein is CASSHPSGQSSYEQYF. CDR3 DNA sequence: TGTGCCAGCAGCCACCCGTCGGGGCAGAGCTCCTACGAGCAGTACTTC. This chain connects TRBV11-2 to TRBJ2-7, with D possibly being TRBD1 or TRBD2 (5 bases each). Germline assignment: CDR1 SGHAT and CDR2 FQNNGV. Trimming shortened V by 5 bases and J by 0 bases, and 17 bases separated the two germline ends. The CDR3 covers 16 residues. Full variable domain (remainder filled in from reference TRBV11-2 and TRBJ2-7): EAGVAQSPRYKIIEKRQSVAFWCNPISGHATLYWYQQILGQGPKLLIQFQNNGVVDDSQLPKDRFSAERLKGVDSTLKIQPAKLEDSAVYLCASSHPSGQSSYEQYFGPGTRLTVT.

The chain is built from TRBV7-2 and TRBJ2-1, with D maybe TRBD1 (6 bases). Germline CDR1 and CDR2: SGHTA and FQGNSA. This CDR3 contains 15 residues. V was shortened by 5 bases and J by 0 bases, with 11 bases between the two germline ends. The CDR3 nucleotides are TGTGCCAGCAGCCCCGACAGGAGCTCCTACAATGAGCAGTTCTTC. Its protein product is CASSPDRSSYNEQFF.

V usage is TRBV5-1 and J usage is TRBJ1-2; 10 nucleotides line up with TRBD1. Germline-derived CDR1 and CDR2 are SGHRS and YFSETQ. The ends lost 4 bases at V and 7 bases at J; junction bases unmatched: 7. The CDR3 loop spans 14 amino acids. The CDR3 DNA follows: TGCGCCAGCAGCCTGACAGGGGGCTCTCTTGGCTACACCTTC. Protein sequence: CASSLTGGSLGYTF.

The chain recombines TRBV7-2 with TRBJ2-3; TRBD2 aligns across 7 bases. Germline-derived CDR1 and CDR2 are SGHTA and FQGNSA. The length of the CDR3 is 15 residues. V was pared by 3 bases and J by 0 bases, with 3 bases of the junction left unmatched. The CDR3 nucleotides are TGTGCCAGCAGCTTTGATAGCGGGAGCACAGATACGCAGTATTTT. The encoded protein is CASSFDSGSTDTQYF.

The chain is built from TRBV18 and TRBJ2-5, with 8 positions matching TRBD1. CDR1 and CDR2 from the germline V gene are KGHSH and LQKENI. The CDR3 length is 16 residues. V was clipped by 3 bases and J by 4 bases; unmatched bases: 10. The CDR3 DNA follows: TGTGCCAGCTCACCTCGCAGACAGGGGTCGGGAGAGACCCAGTACTTC. It is translated as CASSPRRQGSGETQYF.

This clone was seen a handful of times. The chain couples TRBV5-1 to TRBJ2-2, with TRBD1 as a possible D gene (6 bases). The germline CDR1 and CDR2 sequences are SGHRS and YFSETQ. CDR3 size: 16 residues. V lost 4 bases to trimming and J lost 0 bases, with 13 bases between them. The CDR3 spells CASSNPRGANTGELFF. In DNA, the CDR3 is TGCGCCAGCAGCAACCCCAGGGGCGCGAACACCGGGGAGCTGTTTTTT.

The V and J genes are TRBV11-2 and TRBJ2-4; the D call may be TRBD1 or TRBD2 (5 bases each). The CDR3 covers 16 residues. CDR1 and CDR2 from the germline V gene are SGHAT and FQNNGV. V lost 6 bases to trimming and J lost 6 bases, with 21 bases between them. The CDR3 bases are TGTGCCAGCAGTTTATCTCTGGGGGAGTGGGGAAACATTCAGTACTTC. Translated, it gives CASSLSLGEWGNIQYF.

This clone has a single count. The DNA of the CDR3 is TGTGCCAGTACCGGCAGGGGGATCAACAATGAGCAGTTCTTC. It translates to CASTGRGINNEQFF. The chain couples TRBV19 to TRBJ2-1; 7 bases map to TRBD1. The germline CDR1 and CDR2 sequences are LNHDA and SQIVND (reference sequence). This CDR3 region has 14 residues. The ends lost 7 bases at V and 5 bases at J; junction bases unmatched: 8.

CDR3 nucleotides: TGCGCCAGCAGCTTGGCCGGGCGAAGGGGTCACACTGAAGCTTTCTTT. It translates to CASSLAGRRGHTEAFF. The chain has TRBV5-1 and TRBJ1-1; D possibly corresponds to TRBD1 (5 bases). CDR1 is SGHRS and CDR2 is YFSETQ in the germline V gene. CDR3 length equals 16 residues. Trimming pared 0 bases from V and 3 bases from J, leaving 15 bases between.

The chain's CDR3 is CASVRSDYGYTF. Here the CDR3 DNA reads TGTGCCAGCGTCCGATCAGACTATGGCTACACCTTC. The chain employs TRBV6-6 and TRBJ1-2; D unresolved. Looked up from germline, CDR1 is MNHNY and CDR2 is SVGAGI (reference sequence). The V and J ends lost 8 bases and 3 bases respectively, with 10 bases between them. There are 12 residues in the CDR3.

The V gene is TRBV19, the J gene TRBJ2-7, with 7 bases fitting TRBD2. The CDR3 runs to 16 residues. The germline V gene has CDR1 LNHDA and CDR2 SQIVND (reference sequence). V lost 5 bases to trimming and J lost 8 bases; unmatched junction nucleotides: 18. The CDR3 sequence: CASSPMGGAGPHKQYF. The CDR3 DNA sequence: TGTGCCAGTAGTCCTATGGGGGGAGCGGGACCCCACAAGCAGTACTTC.

This clone was observed once. V gene TRBV7-9 combines with J gene TRBJ2-1; no clear D. The CDR3 covers 14 residues. Germline V CDR1 and CDR2: SEHNR, FQNEAQ (reference sequence). Trimming took off 1 base at V and 4 bases at J, with 8 bases between the two ends. This CDR3 is CASSLEAEYNEQFF. The CDR3 DNA reads as TGTGCCAGCAGCTTAGAGGCAGAATACAATGAGCAGTTCTTC.

There are a few counts of this clone. The chain is built from TRBV5-5 and TRBJ1-4; D call uncertain. The V end lost 4 bases, the J end lost 8 bases, and 12 bases lay between the germline ends. Per germline, CDR1 SGHKS and CDR2 YYEKEE (reference sequence). CDR3 length equals 13 residues. CDR3 sequence reads: CASSRDMGEKLFF. The CDR3 DNA reads as TGTGCCAGCAGCCGAGATATGGGGGAAAAACTGTTTTTT.

The rearrangement joins TRBV15 to TRBJ2-4, with 10 bases fitting TRBD1. Germline assignment: CDR1 LNHNV and CDR2 YYDKDF (reference sequence). V lost 3 bases and J lost 0; bases outside the gene matches: 5. The CDR3 extends over 17 amino acids. The CDR3 region is CATSREGTGVAKNIQYF. The DNA for the CDR3 is TGTGCCACCAGCAGGGAAGGGACAGGGGTAGCCAAAAACATTCAGTACTTC. Drawing the rest from reference TRBV15 and TRBJ2-4, the complete variable domain is DAMVIQNPRYQVTQFGKPVTLSCSQTLNHNVMYWYQQKSSQAPKLLFHYYDKDFNNEADTPDNFQSRRPNTSFCFLDIRSPGLGDTAMYLCATSREGTGVAKNIQYFGAGTRLSVL.

The chain is built from TRBV27 and TRBJ2-7; 11 bases are shared with TRBD2. The CDR3 consists of 16 residues. After removal of 4 bases from V and 2 bases from J, the junction contained 7 bases not matched to a gene. Germline CDR1 reads MNHEY; CDR2 reads SMNVEV (reference sequence). The CDR3 DNA reads as TGTGCCAGCAGTTCTACACTACTAGCGGGAGCCTACGAGCAGTACTTC. Its translation: CASSSTLLAGAYEQYF.

The chain has TRBV28 and TRBJ2-6, with 9 bases fitting TRBD1. V dropped 6 bases and J dropped 8; count of bases not matched to a gene: 8. Germline loops: CDR1 MDHEN, CDR2 SYDVKM. The CDR3 totals 15 residues. The CDR3 DNA reads TGTGCCAGCAGCTCACCCGGGACAGGGTCCAACGTCCTGACTTTC. Protein: CASSSPGTGSNVLTF.

V and J are TRBV7-2 and TRBJ2-1; TRBD2 is a possible D gene (6 bases). CDR3 length equals 15 residues. V was shortened by 2 bases and J by 0 bases, with 8 bases between the two germline ends. Germline values: CDR1 SGHTA, CDR2 FQGNSA. The CDR3 reads CASSLRRDSYNEQFF. The CDR3 DNA reads TGTGCCAGCAGCTTAAGGCGGGACTCCTACAATGAGCAGTTCTTC.

A single count supports this clone. The chain has TRBV9 and TRBJ2-3, with D hard to call. Germline V CDR1 and CDR2: SGDLS, YYNGEE. V shed 6 bases and J shed 2 bases, with 13 bases lying between them. This CDR3 spans 14 amino acids. The CDR3 here is CASNFVEPTDTQYF. CDR3 DNA: TGTGCCAGCAACTTCGTCGAGCCCACAGATACGCAGTATTTT.

CDR3 region: CASSLESRSTEAFF. The CDR3 nucleotides read TGCGCCAGCAGCTTGGAGTCCAGGTCCACTGAAGCTTTCTTT. V and J are TRBV5-1 and TRBJ1-1, with D unclear. Germline CDR1 and CDR2: SGHRS and YFSETQ. Trimming took 0 bases from V and 4 from J, leaving 10 bases between them. The CDR3 covers 14 residues.

This chain connects TRBV7-2 to TRBJ2-3, with TRBD1 as a possible D gene (6 bases). V was clipped by 3 bases and J by 2 bases, with 12 bases between them. This CDR3 region has 15 residues. CDR1 is SGHTA, CDR2 FQGNSA, per germline. CDR3 nucleotide sequence: TGTGCCAGCAGCTTGTTCAGGGGAACCACAGATACGCAGTATTTT. Its protein is CASSLFRGTTDTQYF.

The rearrangement joins TRBV19 to TRBJ1-5, with TRBD1 matching over 7 bases. The CDR3 totals 15 residues. In germline, CDR1 is LNHDA, CDR2 SQIVND (reference sequence). V lost 7 bases, J lost 6 bases, and 12 bases stayed unmatched. The CDR3 DNA reads as TGTGCCAGTACCATCCTGACAGGGTCGGGTCAGCCCCAGCATTTT. It is translated as CASTILTGSGQPQHF. The full variable domain, with the rest looked up from reference TRBV19 and TRBJ1-5, is DGGITQSPKYLFRKEGQNVTLSCEQNLNHDAMYWYRQDPGQGLRLIYYSQIVNDFQKGDIAEGYSVSREKKESFPLTVTSAQKNPTAFYLCASTILTGSGQPQHFGDGTRLSIL.

About this clone itself: A read error may produce the germline difference seen at one junction end. V and J are TRBV7-7 and TRBJ2-2, with TRBD1 matching over 7 bases. The germline CDR1 and CDR2 sequences are SSHAT and FNYEAQ (reference sequence). The CDR3 runs 18 residues. The CDR3 DNA follows: TGTGCTAGCAGCCCAGACCTCGGAACAGGGGCCGCCACCGGGGAGCTGTTTTTT. Residues: CASSPDLGTGAATGELFF.

This chain joins TRBV6-1 and TRBJ1-5; D is undetermined. This CDR3 comprises 16 residues. Germline V gene lookup returns CDR1 MNHNS and CDR2 SASEGT. V was clipped by 2 bases and J by 7 bases, with 18 bases between them. The CDR3 is CASSETFAGMGQPQHF. The CDR3 DNA is TGTGCCAGCAGTGAAACTTTTGCGGGGATGGGACAGCCCCAGCATTTT.

The chain employs TRBV5-6 and TRBJ1-2; 8 bases are a match to TRBD1. CDR1 is SGHDT and CDR2 is YYEEEE in the germline V gene. The V and J ends lost 1 base and 8 bases, in that order; junction bases with no gene match: 4. This CDR3 spans 13 amino acids. This chain's CDR3 is CASSLQGAQGYTF. The CDR3 DNA is TGTGCCAGCAGCTTGCAGGGGGCACAGGGCTACACCTTC.

This clone came up once. J is TRBJ1-3 and V is TRBV6-1, with D possibly matching TRBD1 (6 bases). The germline CDR1 and CDR2 sequences are MNHNS and SASEGT. With 6 bases removed from V and 1 base from J, the gap between germline ends came to 13 bases. This CDR3 has 15 residues. In nucleotides, the CDR3 is TGTGCCAGCAGCCAAACAGGGAGGTCTGGAAACACCATATATTTT. This gives the protein CASSQTGRSGNTIYF.

As concerns this clone: The same CDR3 can be traced to other DNA sequences in this sample. The rearrangement joins TRBV7-9 to TRBJ1-2, with 9 bases fitting TRBD1. The V and J ends lost 5 bases and 5 bases, in that order; junction bases with no gene match: 3. This CDR3 spans 13 amino acids. The germline CDR1 and CDR2 sequences are SEHNR and FQNEAQ (reference sequence). CDR3: CASSPGTGYGYTF. The CDR3 bases are TGTGCCAGCAGCCCCGGGACAGGGTATGGCTACACCTTC.

CDR3 residues: CASSYSRTGGYEQYF. In nucleotides, the CDR3 is TGTGCCAGCAGTTACTCGCGGACAGGGGGCTACGAGCAGTACTTC. The chain joins TRBV6-5 to TRBJ2-7, with 10 bases fitting TRBD1. The CDR3 covers 15 residues. Trimming removed 0 bases from V and 3 bases from J; junction bases left unmatched: 2. Germline assignment: CDR1 MNHEY and CDR2 SVGAGI.

The chain combines TRBV27 with TRBJ2-1; tentative D call: TRBD2 (6 bases). Germline V gene sequence: CDR1 MNHEY, CDR2 SMNVEV (reference sequence). This CDR3 has 14 residues. Trimming removed 0 bases from V and 15 bases from J, with 18 bases in between. The CDR3 spells CASSLSRGVKSLFF. For the CDR3, the DNA is TGTGCCAGCAGTTTATCGCGGGGAGTGAAATCACTGTTCTTC.

This clone was observed a few times. The chain uses TRBV5-1 and TRBJ1-2; D unclear. Germline-derived CDR1 and CDR2 are SGHRS and YFSETQ. The V end lost 0 bases, the J end lost 2 bases, and 8 bases lay between the germline ends. This CDR3 region has 14 residues. The CDR3 reads CASSLESVNYGYTF. Here the CDR3 DNA reads TGCGCCAGCAGCTTGGAGTCGGTCAACTATGGCTACACCTTC. Filled out from reference TRBV5-1 and TRBJ1-2, the complete variable domain reads KAGVTQTPRYLIKTRGQQVTLSCSPISGHRSVSWYQQTPGQGLQFLFEYFSETQRNKGNFPGRFSGRQFSNSRSEMNVSTLELGDSALYLCASSLESVNYGYTFGSGTRLTVV.

This clone was detected many times. The chain combines TRBV23-1 with TRBJ1-5; 9 bases match TRBD1. TRBV23-1 has ORF status, its function being uncertain. With V trimmed by 8 bases and J by 6 bases, 11 bases remained unmatched. The CDR3 loop spans 15 amino acids. Here the CDR3 reads CASHYSGTGPQPQHF. The DNA of the CDR3 is TGCGCCAGCCATTATTCAGGGACAGGGCCTCAGCCCCAGCATTTT.

This chain connects TRBV18 to TRBJ1-1; TRBD1 is a possible D gene (5 bases). Per the germline V gene, CDR1 is KGHSH and CDR2 is LQKENI. The length of the CDR3 is 14 residues. V lost 6 bases, J lost 5 bases, and 16 bases lay in between. CDR3 protein: CASSLNGQGTEAFF. The CDR3 coding sequence is TGTGCCAGCTCCCTGAATGGGCAGGGTACTGAAGCTTTCTTT.